The sequence of this T cell receptor (beta chain) was determined in a study of blood T cell repertoires in COVID-19. Per the authors' pipeline: Amplification of reference gene primers was used by the study to estimate nucleated cell counts. Here immunoSEQ multiplex PCR was the method, and the copy in TCRdb shows in-frame clones only, minus some. V and J calls and clone size are given by that table; D and trimming were obtained from the DNA. The sample yields 60,000 to 75,000 clones, around 80% seen once. This CDR3 comprises 14 residues. The germline gives CDR1 SEHNR, CDR2 FQNEAQ (reference sequence). V lost 3 bases and J 2 bases, leaving 10 bases between the germline ends.

The origin of this receptor is a woman between 65 and 79 years old with acute or convalescent COVID-19. Sequencing was performed on peripheral blood. The chain is built from TRBV7-9 and TRBJ1-1; possible D gene TRBD1, 6 bases. The CDR3 loop is CASSFGQLNTEAFF. CDR3 coding DNA: TGTGCCAGCAGCTTTGGACAGCTCAACACTGAAGCTTTCTTT.